This T cell receptor beta chain was sequenced during a study of blood T cell repertoires in COVID-19. For the study at large: Acute-phase and convalescent COVID-19 samples originated in the United States, Italy and Spain. Sources were T cells, B-cell-depleted T cells, or PBMCs; the material itself was cDNA or gDNA.

CDR1 and CDR2 (germline): WSHSY, SAAADI. V was cut by 7 bases and J by 7 bases, with 11 bases left in between. The CDR3 sequence is 12 residues long. Seattle patients were enrolled while actively infected and followed longitudinally. Original methodology: Nucleated cell number was recorded as an estimate derived from reference gene primer amplification. Some clones are missing from TCRdb's copy, which holds only in-frame ones; the method was immunoSEQ multiplex PCR. Clone size and the V and J calls come from that table; the DNA yielded D and trimming. The data contain around 260,000 clones, roughly nine tenths of them singletons.

The material sequenced was peripheral blood. J is TRBJ1-5 and V is TRBV10-2; tentatively, D is TRBD1 (5 bases). This receptor was taken from a woman in her thirties with COVID-19, enrolled during active disease. The CDR3 coding sequence is TGCGCCAGCACTGGGTGGGGCCAGCCCCAGCATTTT. It yields the protein CASTGWGQPQHF.